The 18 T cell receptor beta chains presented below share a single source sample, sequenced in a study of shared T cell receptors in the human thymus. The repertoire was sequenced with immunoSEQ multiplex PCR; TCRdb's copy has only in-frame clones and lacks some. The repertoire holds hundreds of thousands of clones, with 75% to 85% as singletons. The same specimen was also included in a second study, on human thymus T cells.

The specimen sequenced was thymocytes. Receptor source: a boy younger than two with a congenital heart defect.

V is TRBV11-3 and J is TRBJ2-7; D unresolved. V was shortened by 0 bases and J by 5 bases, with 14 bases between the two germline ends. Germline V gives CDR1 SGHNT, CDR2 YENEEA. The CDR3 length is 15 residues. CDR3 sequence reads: CASSLDHGGVHEQYF. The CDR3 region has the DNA TGTGCCAGCAGCTTAGATCACGGCGGCGTCCACGAGCAGTACTTC.

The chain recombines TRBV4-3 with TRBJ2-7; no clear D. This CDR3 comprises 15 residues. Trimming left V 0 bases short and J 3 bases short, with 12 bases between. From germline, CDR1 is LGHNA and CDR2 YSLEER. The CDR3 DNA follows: TGCGCCAGCAGCCAAGAGAAACGGGTCCGCTACGAGCAGTACTTC. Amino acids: CASSQEKRVRYEQYF.

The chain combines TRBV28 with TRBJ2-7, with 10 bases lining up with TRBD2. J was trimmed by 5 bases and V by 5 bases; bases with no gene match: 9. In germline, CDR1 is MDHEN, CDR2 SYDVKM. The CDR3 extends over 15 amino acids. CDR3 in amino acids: CASSPLAGVNHEQYF. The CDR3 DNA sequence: TGTGCCAGCAGTCCGCTAGCGGGAGTTAACCACGAGCAGTACTTC.

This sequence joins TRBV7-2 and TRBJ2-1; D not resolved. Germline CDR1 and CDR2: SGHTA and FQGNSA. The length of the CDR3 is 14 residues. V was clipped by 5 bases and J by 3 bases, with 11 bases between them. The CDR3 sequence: CASSPLPGYNEQFF. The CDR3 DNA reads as TGTGCCAGCAGCCCCCTTCCGGGCTACAATGAGCAGTTCTTC. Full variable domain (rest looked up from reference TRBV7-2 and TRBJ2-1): GAGVSQSPSNKVTEKGKDVELRCDPISGHTALYWYRQSLGQGLEFLIYFQGNSAPDKSGLPSDRFSAERTGGSVSTLTIQRTQQEDSAVYLCASSPLPGYNEQFFGPGTRLTVL.

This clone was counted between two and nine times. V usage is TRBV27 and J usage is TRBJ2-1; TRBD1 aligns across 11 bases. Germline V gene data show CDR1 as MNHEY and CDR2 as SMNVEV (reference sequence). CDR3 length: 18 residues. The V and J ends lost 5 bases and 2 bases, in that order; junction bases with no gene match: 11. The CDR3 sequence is CASSLISGQGVAYNEQFF. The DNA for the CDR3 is TGTGCCAGCAGTCTTATATCGGGACAGGGGGTCGCCTACAATGAGCAGTTCTTC.

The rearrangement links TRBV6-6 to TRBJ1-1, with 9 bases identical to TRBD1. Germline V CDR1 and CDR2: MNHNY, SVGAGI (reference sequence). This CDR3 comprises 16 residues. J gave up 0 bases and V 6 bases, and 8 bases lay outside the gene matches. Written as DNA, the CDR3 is TGTGCCAGCAGCCAGACAGGGGGGCGCATGAACACTGAAGCTTTCTTT. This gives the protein CASSQTGGRMNTEAFF.

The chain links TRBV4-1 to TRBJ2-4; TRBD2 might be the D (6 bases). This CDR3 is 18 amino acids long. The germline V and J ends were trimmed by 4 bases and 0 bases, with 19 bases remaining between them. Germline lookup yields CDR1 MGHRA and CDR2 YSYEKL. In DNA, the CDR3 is TGCGCCAGCAGCCTCCCCGCCCGCCAGGGACTAGCCAAAAACATTCAGTACTTC. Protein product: CASSLPARQGLAKNIQYF.

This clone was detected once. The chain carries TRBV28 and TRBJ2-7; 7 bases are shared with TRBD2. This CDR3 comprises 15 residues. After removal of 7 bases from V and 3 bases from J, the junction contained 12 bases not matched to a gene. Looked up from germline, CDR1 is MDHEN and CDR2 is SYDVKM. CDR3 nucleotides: TGTGCCAGCACCCTGGGGCGGGAGTTGGACTACGAGCAGTACTTC. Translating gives CASTLGRELDYEQYF.

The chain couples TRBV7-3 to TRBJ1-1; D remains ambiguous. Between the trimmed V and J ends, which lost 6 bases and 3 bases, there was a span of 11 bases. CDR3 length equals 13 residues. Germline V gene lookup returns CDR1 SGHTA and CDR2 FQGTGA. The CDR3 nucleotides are TGTGCCAGCAGTCGACTCCGGGACACTGAAGCTTTCTTT. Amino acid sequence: CASSRLRDTEAFF.

The CDR3 sequence: CASSSISSGGDTGELFF. DNA of the CDR3: TGTGCCAGCTCAAGTATATCGAGCGGAGGGGACACCGGGGAGCTGTTTTTT. This sequence joins TRBV18 and TRBJ2-2; tentatively, D is TRBD2 (6 bases). From germline, CDR1 is KGHSH and CDR2 LQKENI. There are 17 residues in the CDR3. V lost 5 bases to trimming and J lost 3 bases, with 19 bases between them. Filled out from reference TRBV18 and TRBJ2-2, the complete variable domain reads NAGVMQNPRHLVRRRGQEARLRCSPMKGHSHVYWYRQLPEEGLKFMVYLQKENIIDESGMPKERFSAEFPKEGPSILRIQQVVRGDSAAYFCASSSISSGGDTGELFFGEGSRLTVL.

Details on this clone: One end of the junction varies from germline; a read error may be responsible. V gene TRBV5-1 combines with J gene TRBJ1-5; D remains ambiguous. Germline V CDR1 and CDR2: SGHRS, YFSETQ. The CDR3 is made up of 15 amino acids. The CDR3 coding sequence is TGCGCCAGCACCTTGGAGCCATCAAGCGATCAGCCCCAGCATTTT. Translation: CASTLEPSSDQPQHF.

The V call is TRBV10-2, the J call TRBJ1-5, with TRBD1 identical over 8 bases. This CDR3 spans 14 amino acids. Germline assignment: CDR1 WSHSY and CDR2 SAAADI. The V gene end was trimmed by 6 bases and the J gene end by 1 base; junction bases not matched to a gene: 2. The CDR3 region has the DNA TGCGCCAGCAGGACAGGGGTAAGCAATCAGCCCCAGCATTTT. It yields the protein CASRTGVSNQPQHF.

The DNA of the CDR3 is TGCGCCAGCTCCCCCGGGACAGGGGGCTACGAAAAACTGTTTTTT. Protein sequence: CASSPGTGGYEKLFF. V gene TRBV5-1 combines with J gene TRBJ1-4; TRBD1 agrees at 12 bases. The CDR3 extends over 15 amino acids. Trimming at V came to 7 bases and at J to 8 bases, leaving 9 bases not matched to a gene. CDR1 and CDR2 from the germline V gene are SGHRS and YFSETQ.

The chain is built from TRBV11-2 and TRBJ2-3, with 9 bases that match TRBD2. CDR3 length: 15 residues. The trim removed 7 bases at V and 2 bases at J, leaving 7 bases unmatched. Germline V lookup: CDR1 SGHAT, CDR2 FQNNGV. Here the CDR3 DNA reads TGTGCCAGCACTCCGGAGCGGGAGGACACAGATACGCAGTATTTT. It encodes CASTPEREDTDTQYF.

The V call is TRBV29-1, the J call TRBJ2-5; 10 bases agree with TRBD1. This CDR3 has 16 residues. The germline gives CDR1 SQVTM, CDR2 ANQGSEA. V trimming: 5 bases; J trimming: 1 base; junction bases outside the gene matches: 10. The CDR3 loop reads CSVNILRDRGQETQYF. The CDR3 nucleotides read TGCAGCGTTAACATATTAAGGGACAGGGGCCAAGAGACCCAGTACTTC.

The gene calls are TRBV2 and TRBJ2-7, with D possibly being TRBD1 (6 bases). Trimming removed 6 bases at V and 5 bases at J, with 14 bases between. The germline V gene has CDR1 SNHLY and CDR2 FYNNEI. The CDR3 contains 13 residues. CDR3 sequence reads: CASSGSEGDEQYF. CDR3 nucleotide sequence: TGTGCCAGCAGCGGATCCGAGGGGGACGAGCAGTACTTC.

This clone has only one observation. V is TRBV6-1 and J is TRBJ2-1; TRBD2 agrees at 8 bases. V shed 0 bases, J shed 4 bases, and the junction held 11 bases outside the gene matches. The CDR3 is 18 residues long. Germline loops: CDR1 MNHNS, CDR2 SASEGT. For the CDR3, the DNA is TGTGCCAGCAGTGAAGCTATCGAGCGGGAGCCCAAATACAATGAGCAGTTCTTC. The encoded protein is CASSEAIEREPKYNEQFF.

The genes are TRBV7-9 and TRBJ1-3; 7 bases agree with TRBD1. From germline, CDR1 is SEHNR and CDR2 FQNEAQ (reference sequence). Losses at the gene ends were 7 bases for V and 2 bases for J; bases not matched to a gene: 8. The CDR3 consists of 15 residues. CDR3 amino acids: CASILTTGTGNTIYF. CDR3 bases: TGTGCCAGCATCCTGACGACAGGGACTGGAAACACCATATATTTT.